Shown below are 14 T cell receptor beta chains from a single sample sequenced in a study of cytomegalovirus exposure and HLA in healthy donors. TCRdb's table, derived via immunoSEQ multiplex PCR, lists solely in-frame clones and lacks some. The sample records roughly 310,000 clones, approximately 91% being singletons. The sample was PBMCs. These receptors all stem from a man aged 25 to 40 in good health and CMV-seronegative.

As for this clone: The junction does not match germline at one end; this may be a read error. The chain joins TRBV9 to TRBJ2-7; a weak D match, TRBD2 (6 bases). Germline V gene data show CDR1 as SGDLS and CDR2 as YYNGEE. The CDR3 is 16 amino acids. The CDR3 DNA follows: TGTGCCAGCGGCGTAGAGGACGGAGGGAGCTCCTACGAGCAGTACTTC. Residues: CASGVEDGGSSYEQYF.

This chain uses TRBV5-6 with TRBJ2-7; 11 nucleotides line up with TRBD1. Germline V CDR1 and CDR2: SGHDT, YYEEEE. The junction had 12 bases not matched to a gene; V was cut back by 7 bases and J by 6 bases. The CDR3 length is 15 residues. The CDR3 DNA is TGTGCCAGCCTCCCCCAGGGGACAGGGGGTAGCGAGCAGTACTTC. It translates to CASLPQGTGGSEQYF.

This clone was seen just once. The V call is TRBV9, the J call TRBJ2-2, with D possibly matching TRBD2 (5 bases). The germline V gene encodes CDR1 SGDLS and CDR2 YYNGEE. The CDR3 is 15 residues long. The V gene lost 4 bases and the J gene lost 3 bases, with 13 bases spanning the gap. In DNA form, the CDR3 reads TGTGCCAGCAGCCTTAGCGCCGTTCACACCGGGGAGCTGTTTTTT. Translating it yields CASSLSAVHTGELFF.

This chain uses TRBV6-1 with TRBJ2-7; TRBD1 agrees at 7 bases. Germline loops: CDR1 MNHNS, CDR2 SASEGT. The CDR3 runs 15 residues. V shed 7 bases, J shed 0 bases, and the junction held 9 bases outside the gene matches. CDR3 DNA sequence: TGTGCCAGCACCGAGGGACAGTCGAGCTCCTACGAGCAGTACTTC. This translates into CASTEGQSSSYEQYF.

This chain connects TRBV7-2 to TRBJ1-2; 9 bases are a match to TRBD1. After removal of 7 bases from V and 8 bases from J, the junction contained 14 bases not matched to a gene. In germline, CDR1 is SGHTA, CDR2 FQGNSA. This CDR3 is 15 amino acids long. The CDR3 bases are TGTGCCAGCACCGGACAGGGGATCGTCTCTGAGGGCTACACCTTC. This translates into CASTGQGIVSEGYTF.

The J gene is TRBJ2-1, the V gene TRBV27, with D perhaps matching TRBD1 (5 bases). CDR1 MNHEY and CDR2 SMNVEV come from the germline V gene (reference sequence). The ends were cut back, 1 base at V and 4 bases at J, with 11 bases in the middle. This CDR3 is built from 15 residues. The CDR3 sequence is CASSLFPRQYNEQFF. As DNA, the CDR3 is TGTGCCAGCAGTTTATTCCCTCGACAGTACAATGAGCAGTTCTTC.

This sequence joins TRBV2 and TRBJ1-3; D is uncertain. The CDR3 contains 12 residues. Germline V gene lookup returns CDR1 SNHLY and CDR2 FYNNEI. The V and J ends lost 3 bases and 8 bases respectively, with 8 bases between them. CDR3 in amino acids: CASSDGIYTIYF. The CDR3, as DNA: TGTGCCAGCAGTGACGGGATATACACCATATATTTT.

CDR3 amino acids: CASSPGTGNNSPLHF. CDR3 bases: TGTGCCAGCTCACCCGGGACAGGGAATAATTCACCCCTCCACTTT. This chain joins TRBV18 and TRBJ1-6, with TRBD1 matching 9 bases. Germline V CDR1 and CDR2: KGHSH, LQKENI. Trimming at V came to 3 bases and at J to 5 bases, leaving 2 bases not matched to a gene. This CDR3 region has 15 residues.

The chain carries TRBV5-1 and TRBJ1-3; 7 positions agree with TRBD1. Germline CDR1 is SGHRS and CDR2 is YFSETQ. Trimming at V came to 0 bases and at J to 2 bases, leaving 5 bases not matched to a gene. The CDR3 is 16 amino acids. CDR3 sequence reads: CASSLDPDRAGNTIYF. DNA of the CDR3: TGCGCCAGCAGCTTGGATCCCGACAGGGCTGGAAACACCATATATTTT.

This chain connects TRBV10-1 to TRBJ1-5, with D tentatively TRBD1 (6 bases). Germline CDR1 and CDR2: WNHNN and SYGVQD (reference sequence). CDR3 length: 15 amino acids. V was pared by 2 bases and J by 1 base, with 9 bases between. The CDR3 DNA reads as TGCGCCAGCAGTGAGGCCCAGGGGAGCAATCAGCCCCAGCATTTT. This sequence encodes CASSEAQGSNQPQHF.

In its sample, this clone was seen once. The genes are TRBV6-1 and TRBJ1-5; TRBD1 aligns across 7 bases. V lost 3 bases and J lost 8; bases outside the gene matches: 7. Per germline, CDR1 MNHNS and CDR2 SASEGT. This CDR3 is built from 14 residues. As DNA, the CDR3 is TGTGCCAGCAGTGATGGGGACAGAATTAAGCCCCAGCATTTT. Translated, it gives CASSDGDRIKPQHF.

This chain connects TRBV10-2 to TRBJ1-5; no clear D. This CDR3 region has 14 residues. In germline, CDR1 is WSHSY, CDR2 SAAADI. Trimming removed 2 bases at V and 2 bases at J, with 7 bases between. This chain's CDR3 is CASSEKAGNQPQHF. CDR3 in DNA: TGCGCCAGCAGTGAGAAGGCGGGCAATCAGCCCCAGCATTTT.

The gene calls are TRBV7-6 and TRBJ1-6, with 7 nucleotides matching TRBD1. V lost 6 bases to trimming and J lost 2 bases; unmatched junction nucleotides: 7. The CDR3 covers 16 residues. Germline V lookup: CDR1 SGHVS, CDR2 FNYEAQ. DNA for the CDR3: TGTGCCAGCAGTCGGACAGGTGGAACCTATAATTCACCCCTCCACTTT. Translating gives CASSRTGGTYNSPLHF.

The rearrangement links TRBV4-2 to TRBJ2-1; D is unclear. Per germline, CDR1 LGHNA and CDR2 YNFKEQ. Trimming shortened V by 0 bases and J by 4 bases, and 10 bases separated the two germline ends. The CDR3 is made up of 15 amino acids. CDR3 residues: CASSQDIGRYNEQFF. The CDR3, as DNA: TGTGCCAGCAGCCAAGATATTGGCAGGTACAATGAGCAGTTCTTC.